This T cell receptor (beta chain) originates from a study of T cell clonotyping in hematopoietic cell transplantation. Findings and caveats of the study: CD4 and CD8 repertoire contributions could not be separated without sorting. Few recipient clonotypes overlapped donors; over 97% were de novo at given depth.

Assay: immunoSEQ multiplex PCR; the TCRdb copy retains only in-frame clones and omits some. The sample includes around 6,800 clones, approximately 80% of them seen just once. Germline CDR1 SGHRS, CDR2 YFSETQ. The CDR3 is 15 residues long. V shed 4 bases and J shed 2 bases, with 14 bases lying between them. With regard to this clone: The antigen is not known. This likely reflects a read error, since a far larger clone is one base away.

This TCR came from a female patient in her thirties or forties who had an allogeneic stem cell transplant, so the T cells may come from the graft donor. Some clones in this sample may be carry-over from other donors' samples. The gene calls are TRBV5-1 and TRBJ2-3, with D possibly being TRBD1 or TRBD2 (5 bases each). Source: PBMCs, taken 100 days after allogeneic stem cell transplant. CDR3 loop: CASSGPGPYTDTQYF. Here the CDR3 DNA reads TGCGCCAGCAGCGGTCCGGGACCATACACAGATACGCAGTATTTT.